A selection of T cell receptor beta chains follows, all from one sample in a study of blood T cell repertoires in COVID-19. The repertoire was sequenced with immunoSEQ multiplex PCR; TCRdb's copy has only in-frame clones and lacks some. The repertoire includes about 170,000 clones, around nine tenths of them detected once, and 2.5% to 3% sits in the top ten. Sequencing used peripheral blood. These receptors were obtained from a woman of 80 years or more with COVID-19, enrolled during active disease. CDR3s leave out the opening cysteine and the closing phenylalanine or tryptophan. Fields, in order: J gene, V gene, D gene, CDR3 protein. A D gene is named only where the DNA matches it firmly.

J: TRBJ2-7; V: TRBV28; D: NA; CDR3: ASSFQQSYEQY
J: TRBJ2-1; V: TRBV25-1; D: TRBD2; CDR3: ASGGEGLSSYNEQF
J: TRBJ2-2; V: TRBV5-1; D: NA; CDR3: ASSQGPTGELF
J: TRBJ1-4; V: TRBV7-9; D: TRBD1; CDR3: ASSLAGQGAQEKLF
J: TRBJ2-5; V: TRBV27; D: TRBD1; CDR3: ASSYTGGLGETQY
J: TRBJ1-1; V: TRBV18; D: TRBD1; CDR3: ATTGQKNTEAF
J: TRBJ2-2; V: TRBV9; D: NA; CDR3: ASSRGLGNTGELF
J: TRBJ1-6; V: TRBV15; D: NA; CDR3: ATSQWGGNSPLH
J: TRBJ1-1; V: TRBV5-6; D: NA; CDR3: ASSPRVSTEAF
J: TRBJ2-5; V: TRBV19; D: NA; CDR3: ASSLTGETQY